This entry lists 21 T cell receptor beta chains sequenced from one sample in a study of regulatory T cells. Study conclusions and caveats: Hydrophobic residues at CDR3 positions 6 and 7 were enriched in conventional CD4+ T cells of CD3G-deficient patients.

No antigen has been identified for these receptors. The primer mix had 52 TRBV and 13 TRBJ primers. The protocol was immunoSEQ multiplex PCR, while the TCRdb copy is restricted to in-frame clones and leaves out a portion. This sample yields approximately 40,000 clones, of which around nine tenths are seen a single time; more than 2% belongs to the top ten. Sequenced: conventional CD4+ T cells sorted from blood. These receptors were collected from a person aged 18 to 29 with CD3G deficiency.

The chain combines TRBV30 with TRBJ2-1; D is tentatively TRBD1 or TRBD2 (5 bases each). The V end lost 3 bases, the J end lost 4 bases, and 13 bases lay between the germline ends. CDR1 and CDR2 (germline): GTSNPN, SVGIG (reference sequence). This CDR3 spans 14 amino acids. The CDR3 DNA reads as TGTGCCTGGAGCCCAGGGACCTTGTACAATGAGCAGTTCTTC. It yields the protein CAWSPGTLYNEQFF.

V is TRBV28 and J is TRBJ2-3; no clear D gene. The germline V gene has CDR1 MDHEN and CDR2 SYDVKM. This CDR3 region has 14 residues. The V and J ends lost 3 bases and 2 bases respectively, with 9 bases between them. The CDR3 coding sequence is TGTGCCAGCAGTTTTGGGCAGCCCACAGATACGCAGTATTTT. It yields the protein CASSFGQPTDTQYF.

This clone was seen just once. The chain uses TRBV27 and TRBJ1-1; 7 nucleotides agree with TRBD1. The CDR3 runs 16 residues. V shed 4 bases and J 3 bases; nucleotides not matched to a gene: 11. CDR1 MNHEY and CDR2 SMNVEV come from the germline V gene (reference sequence). CDR3 region: CASSSYRGLGYTEAFF. The CDR3 DNA reads TGTGCCAGCAGTTCCTACAGGGGATTAGGGTACACTGAAGCTTTCTTT.

This sequence joins TRBV18 and TRBJ1-1, with 7 nucleotides matching TRBD1. The CDR3 has 14 amino acids. CDR1 is KGHSH and CDR2 is LQKENI in the germline V gene. With V trimmed by 1 base and J by 3 bases, 2 bases remained unmatched. CDR3 nucleotides: TGTGCCAGCTCACCACGACAGGGCGACACTGAAGCTTTCTTT. It translates to CASSPRQGDTEAFF.

The chain combines TRBV28 with TRBJ2-7; tentatively, D is TRBD2 (7 bases). The CDR3 length is 16 residues. V was cut by 2 bases and J by 4 bases, with 18 bases left in between. The germline gives CDR1 MDHEN, CDR2 SYDVKM. DNA for the CDR3: TGTGCCAGCAGTTTAGGGGGCGGGAGTGGAAGGTACGAGCAGTACTTC. The encoded protein is CASSLGGGSGRYEQYF.

The gene calls are TRBV5-1 and TRBJ2-7; D could derive from TRBD1 or TRBD2 (5 bases each). The length of the CDR3 is 14 residues. In germline, CDR1 is SGHRS, CDR2 YFSETQ. Trimming left V 0 bases short and J 5 bases short, with 12 bases between. The CDR3 region has the DNA TGCGCCAGCAGCTTGGGGGGGTTTAACAACGAGCAGTACTTC. Translation gives CASSLGGFNNEQYF.

J is TRBJ2-3 and V is TRBV19; D may be TRBD2 (6 bases). CDR1 and CDR2 from the germline V gene are LNHDA and SQIVND (reference sequence). Trimming took off 5 bases at V and 9 bases at J, with 15 bases between the two ends. This CDR3 is 13 amino acids long. The CDR3 reads CASSPGGSATQYF. The CDR3 bases are TGTGCCAGTAGTCCCGGGGGTAGCGCGACGCAGTATTTT.

The CDR3 sequence: CASKGTYNEQFF. CDR3 coding DNA: TGTGCCAGTAAAGGGACCTACAATGAGCAGTTCTTC. The genes are TRBV28 and TRBJ2-1, with D unclear. Trimming left V 9 bases short and J 2 bases short, with 8 bases between. CDR1 MDHEN and CDR2 SYDVKM come from the germline V gene. The CDR3 sequence is 12 residues long.

This rearrangement joins TRBV28 to TRBJ2-3, with D possibly called TRBD1 or TRBD2 (5 bases each). With 6 bases removed from V and 3 bases from J, the gap between germline ends came to 16 bases. Germline CDR1 reads MDHEN; CDR2 reads SYDVKM. This CDR3 spans 15 amino acids. CDR3 bases: TGTGCCAGCAGCCCTACCGGGACGGGGACAGATACGCAGTATTTT. This encodes CASSPTGTGTDTQYF.

This chain uses TRBV28 with TRBJ1-1, with D possibly TRBD1 on 5 matching bases. Trimming removed 4 bases from V and 6 bases from J, with 12 bases in between. CDR3 size: 13 residues. Per germline, CDR1 MDHEN and CDR2 SYDVKM. The CDR3 loop reads CASSSPRDPEAFF. The CDR3 DNA sequence: TGTGCCAGCAGTTCTCCGAGGGACCCTGAAGCTTTCTTT.

The chain uses TRBV28 and TRBJ2-7, with no clear D. Deletions cut 3 bases from V and 0 bases from J, with 6 bases between. Germline V gives CDR1 MDHEN, CDR2 SYDVKM. The CDR3 length is 13 residues. The CDR3 bases are TGTGCCAGCAGTTTGTTCAACTCCTACGAGCAGTACTTC. Translation gives CASSLFNSYEQYF.

The chain couples TRBV6-1 to TRBJ2-5; possible D gene TRBD2, 5 bases. V was cut by 10 bases and J by 2 bases, with 14 bases left in between. This CDR3 has 13 residues. Germline V gene lookup returns CDR1 MNHNS and CDR2 SASEGT. CDR3 sequence: CATASRTQETQYF. The CDR3 DNA reads as TGTGCCACTGCAAGTCGGACTCAAGAGACCCAGTACTTC.

The rearrangement uses TRBV6-1 and TRBJ1-1; D is uncertain. From germline, CDR1 is MNHNS and CDR2 SASEGT. V was pared by 7 bases and J by 1 base, with 16 bases between. CDR3 size: 15 residues. The CDR3 DNA follows: TGTGCCAGCAAAACCCTCCCGATGACGAACACTGAAGCTTTCTTT. As protein: CASKTLPMTNTEAFF.

Turning to this clone: A junction boundary mismatches the germline segment, possibly from a read error. The rearrangement uses TRBV13 and TRBJ2-1; D tentatively reads TRBD1 or TRBD2 (6 bases each). Germline-derived CDR1 and CDR2 are PRHDT and FYEKMQ (reference sequence). The CDR3 covers 13 residues. CDR3 DNA sequence: TGTGCCAGCAGCCTAGGGGGACTTCCGGAGCAGTTCTTC. Translating it yields CASSLGGLPEQFF. The full variable domain, with the rest looked up from reference TRBV13 and TRBJ2-1, is AAGVIQSPRHLIKEKRETATLKCYPIPRHDTVYWYQQGPGQDPQFLISFYEKMQSDKGSIPDRFSAQQFSDYHSELNMSSLELGDSALYFCASSLGGLPEQFFGPGTRLTVL.

This chain links TRBV7-9 with TRBJ2-7; D is perhaps TRBD2 (6 bases). V lost 5 bases to trimming and J lost 7 bases, with 15 bases between them. There are 13 residues in the CDR3. Germline CDR1 and CDR2: SEHNR and FQNEAQ (reference sequence). The CDR3 loop reads CASSPGLTREQYF. The CDR3 DNA sequence: TGTGCCAGCAGCCCGGGACTTACCAGGGAGCAGTACTTC.

The gene calls are TRBV11-2 and TRBJ2-6; maybe TRBD2 (5 bases). There are 19 residues in the CDR3. V lost 0 bases, J lost 2 bases, and 17 bases lay in between. Germline loops: CDR1 SGHAT, CDR2 FQNNGV. The CDR3 loop is CASSLEEGVTSTGANVLTF. DNA for the CDR3: TGTGCCAGCAGCTTAGAAGAGGGAGTAACTTCCACTGGGGCCAACGTCCTGACTTTC.

The chain recombines TRBV13 with TRBJ2-5, with D perhaps being TRBD1 or TRBD2 (5 bases each). V was pared by 5 bases and J by 7 bases, with 17 bases between. The germline V gene has CDR1 PRHDT and CDR2 FYEKMQ (reference sequence). The CDR3 is 14 amino acids. The CDR3 protein is CASSHGSSGGTQYF. The CDR3 nucleotides read TGTGCCAGCAGCCATGGGAGCTCTGGGGGGACCCAGTACTTC.

J is TRBJ2-2 and V is TRBV7-2, with 9 bases matching TRBD2. CDR1 and CDR2 from the germline V gene are SGHTA and FQGNSA. The CDR3 runs 15 residues. With 1 base clipped from V and 7 bases from J, the junction kept 4 bases outside the gene matches. CDR3 residues: CASSLGSGSHGELFF. For the CDR3, the DNA is TGTGCCAGCAGCTTAGGTAGCGGGAGCCACGGGGAGCTGTTTTTT.

The chain has TRBV27 and TRBJ2-1; D gene unclear. Germline V gene data show CDR1 as MNHEY and CDR2 as SMNVEV (reference sequence). This CDR3 is built from 13 residues. Trimming stripped 6 bases from V and 5 bases from J, with 11 bases between. CDR3: CASSPKKNNEQFF. CDR3 bases: TGTGCCAGCAGCCCCAAGAAGAACAATGAGCAGTTCTTC.

The rearrangement joins TRBV5-1 to TRBJ2-2; D gene unclear. CDR1 and CDR2 from the germline V gene are SGHRS and YFSETQ. Trimming left V 1 base short and J 1 base short, with 2 bases between. CDR3 length equals 13 residues. This CDR3 reads CASSLRNTGELFF. The CDR3 DNA is TGCGCCAGCAGCTTGCGGAACACCGGGGAGCTGTTTTTT. Based on the CDR3 plus reference TRBV5-1 and TRBJ2-2, the full variable domain is KAGVTQTPRYLIKTRGQQVTLSCSPISGHRSVSWYQQTPGQGLQFLFEYFSETQRNKGNFPGRFSGRQFSNSRSEMNVSTLELGDSALYLCASSLRNTGELFFGEGSRLTVL.

CDR3 DNA sequence: TGTGCCAGTAGTATAGATCTGAGCGGGACCCAGTACTTC. Translating it yields CASSIDLSGTQYF. J is TRBJ2-5 and V is TRBV19, with TRBD2 as a possible D gene (5 bases). V lost 0 bases and J lost 7, with 9 bases in between. Germline V gives CDR1 LNHDA, CDR2 SQIVND (reference sequence). This CDR3 is built from 13 residues.